This TCR beta chain was identified during a study of OX40 agonist ivuxolimab in advanced cancers. On the study more broadly: Ivuxolimab, which is an agonistic anti-OX40 (CD134) antibody, was administered to the patients. Among those enrolled, mean age was approximately 62 years (range roughly 23 to 90) and 82.7% were male.

Turning to this clone: What it recognizes is unknown.

Data came from immunoSEQ multiplex PCR; TCRdb stores just in-frame clones and leaves some out. Of 70,000 to 95,000 clones listed, 92% are singletons. Notes on the study in general: With doses of 0.1 to 3.0 mg/kg, CD4+ and CD8+ blood T cells had undergone clonal expansion by week 6.

Trimming removed 5 bases from V and 6 bases from J, with 16 bases in between. The CDR3 totals 15 residues. The V gene's germline CDR1 is SNHLY and CDR2 FYNNEI. The TCR was taken from an adult with an advanced solid tumor such as melanoma, head and neck, liver or kidney cancer. The chain has TRBV2 and TRBJ2-2; D may match TRBD1 or TRBD2 (6 bases each). This specimen consisted of CD4+ or CD8+ T cells sorted from blood, obtained in a trial of the OX40 agonist ivuxolimab. In nucleotides, the CDR3 is TGTGCCAGCAGTAAAGTTTCGGGGGCCCCCGGGGAGCTGTTTTTT. It translates to CASSKVSGAPGELFF.